The 19 T cell receptor beta chains below come from one sample, sequenced in a study of T cell changes during pregnancy in multiple sclerosis. The data were produced by immunoSEQ multiplex PCR, yet TCRdb's version contains in-frame clones alone and is incomplete. Of roughly 61,000 clones in the sample, roughly 94% were seen once. This specimen consisted of CD8+ T cells from peripheral blood mononuclear cells, obtained after pregnancy. These receptors came from a female donor with multiple sclerosis, enrolled in a pregnancy study.

The chain is built from TRBV5-1 and TRBJ1-1, with 9 bases that match TRBD1. Trimming at V came to 5 bases and at J to 2 bases, leaving 7 bases not matched to a gene. Germline V gene sequence: CDR1 SGHRS, CDR2 YFSETQ. The CDR3 extends over 15 amino acids. The CDR3 is CASRSGQGRNTEAFF. The CDR3 DNA reads as TGCGCCAGCAGGTCCGGACAGGGGAGAAACACTGAAGCTTTCTTT.

The chain combines TRBV4-1 with TRBJ2-7; TRBD2 matches at 7 bases. Germline V gene data show CDR1 as MGHRA and CDR2 as YSYEKL. The junction had 15 bases not matched to a gene; V was cut back by 4 bases and J by 0 bases. The CDR3 spans 18 residues. CDR3: CASSLSPSGEGLSYEQYF. CDR3 in DNA: TGCGCCAGCAGCCTCAGTCCCTCGGGGGAGGGCCTCTCCTACGAGCAGTACTTC.

This clone was observed a single time. The V and J genes are TRBV21-1 and TRBJ1-1; TRBD1 reflects the table's D call only, with no check against the DNA. TRBV21-1 is a known pseudogene. The CDR3 has 18 residues. CDR3 nucleotide sequence: TGTGCCAGCAGCGGAAGCCACGCAGGGGGCACGAGGAACACTGAAGCTTTCTTT. Translated: CASSGSHAGGTRNTEAFF.

The chain joins TRBV9 to TRBJ2-3; TRBD1 agrees at 7 bases. V was clipped by 0 bases and J by 3 bases; unmatched bases: 1. The length of the CDR3 is 14 residues. Germline V gene sequence: CDR1 SGDLS, CDR2 YYNGEE. The CDR3 region is CASSVGRGTDTQYF. Written as DNA, the CDR3 is TGTGCCAGCAGCGTAGGCAGGGGGACAGATACGCAGTATTTT.

Only one count was recorded for this clone. The sample carries other DNA sequences with the same CDR3. The chain links TRBV9 to TRBJ2-1; 10 nucleotides line up with TRBD2. Losses at the gene ends were 3 bases for V and 1 base for J; bases not matched to a gene: 4. The germline V gene has CDR1 SGDLS and CDR2 YYNGEE. The CDR3 covers 16 residues. The CDR3 sequence: CASSAPSGSSYNEQFF. CDR3 coding DNA: TGTGCCAGCAGCGCACCTAGCGGGAGTTCCTACAATGAGCAGTTCTTC.

The gene calls are TRBV28 and TRBJ2-1, with 8 bases identical to TRBD1. Per germline, CDR1 MDHEN and CDR2 SYDVKM. The CDR3 runs 16 residues. The V gene end was trimmed by 2 bases and the J gene end by 5 bases; junction bases not matched to a gene: 8. CDR3 in DNA: TGTGCCAGCAGTTTACCGTGGGACAGGCTACACAATGAGCAGTTCTTC. It translates to CASSLPWDRLHNEQFF. Filled out from reference TRBV28 and TRBJ2-1, the complete variable domain reads DVKVTQSSRYLVKRTGEKVFLECVQDMDHENMFWYRQDPGLGLRLIYFSYDVKMKEKGDIPEGYSVSREKKERFSLILESASTNQTSMYLCASSLPWDRLHNEQFFGPGTRLTVL.

The chain combines TRBV6-1 with TRBJ2-1; 8 bases align to TRBD1. CDR1 and CDR2 from the germline V gene are MNHNS and SASEGT. This CDR3 region has 14 residues. Trimming cost V 3 bases and J 4 bases; bases outside gene matches: 2. CDR3: CASSETGEYNEQFF. The CDR3, as DNA: TGTGCCAGCAGTGAGACAGGGGAGTACAATGAGCAGTTCTTC.

The J gene is TRBJ1-1, the V gene TRBV27, with D perhaps TRBD1 (6 bases). CDR3 length equals 13 residues. CDR1 is MNHEY and CDR2 is SMNVEV in the germline V gene (reference sequence). V was shortened by 5 bases and J by 3 bases, with 10 bases between the two germline ends. CDR3 bases: TGTGCCAGCAGTCGCGGACAGTACACTGAAGCTTTCTTT. It is translated as CASSRGQYTEAFF.

The chain couples TRBV28 to TRBJ2-7; D is unresolved. Trimming shortened V by 2 bases and J by 1 base, and 6 bases separated the two germline ends. The CDR3 contains 13 residues. CDR1 MDHEN and CDR2 SYDVKM come from the germline V gene. CDR3 nucleotide sequence: TGTGCCAGCAGTTTAAGTCGGTCCTACGAGCAGTACTTC. This encodes CASSLSRSYEQYF.

This chain links TRBV7-9 with TRBJ2-2, with 11 bases aligning to TRBD1. CDR3 size: 16 residues. Per the germline V gene, CDR1 is SEHNR and CDR2 is FQNEAQ (reference sequence). The V gene end was trimmed by 5 bases and the J gene end by 6 bases; junction bases not matched to a gene: 8. The CDR3: CASSTGRTGGPGELFF. CDR3 sequence (DNA): TGTGCCAGCAGCACTGGCCGGACAGGGGGCCCCGGGGAGCTGTTTTTT.

The chain employs TRBV7-9 and TRBJ2-2, with a possible D match to TRBD2 (5 bases). Germline V CDR1 and CDR2: SEHNR, FQNEAQ (reference sequence). The ends were cut back, 3 bases at V and 5 bases at J, with 10 bases in the middle. CDR3 size: 14 residues. CDR3 region: CASSLGVGTGELFF. The CDR3 nucleotides are TGTGCCAGCAGCTTGGGAGTTGGGACCGGGGAGCTGTTTTTT.

This chain joins TRBV15 and TRBJ1-1, with D possibly TRBD1 on 5 matching bases. The CDR3 loop spans 14 amino acids. The germline V and J ends were trimmed by 11 bases and 1 base, with 17 bases remaining between them. The germline V gene has CDR1 LNHNV and CDR2 YYDKDF (reference sequence). The CDR3 nucleotides read TGTGCCTCGGGGGAGGGGTATACGAACACTGAAGCTTTCTTT. Encoded protein: CASGEGYTNTEAFF.

This chain uses TRBV27 with TRBJ2-7; possible D gene TRBD1, 5 bases. This CDR3 comprises 15 residues. The V end was cut by 0 bases, the J end by 5 bases, with 14 bases between. The V gene's germline CDR1 is MNHEY and CDR2 SMNVEV (reference sequence). For the CDR3, the DNA is TGTGCCAGCAGTTTATCTAGGGCAGGGATGGACGAGCAGTACTTC. Encoded protein: CASSLSRAGMDEQYF.

The chain links TRBV19 to TRBJ2-7; TRBD1 matches at 9 bases. Per germline, CDR1 LNHDA and CDR2 SQIVND (reference sequence). CDR3 size: 18 residues. Trimming cost V 5 bases and J 3 bases; bases outside gene matches: 17. For the CDR3, the DNA is TGTGCCAGTAGTCCCTCCGGGACAGGGACGGTAATGGGCTACGAGCAGTACTTC. Amino acids: CASSPSGTGTVMGYEQYF. The whole variable domain, filled in from reference TRBV19 and TRBJ2-7, reads DGGITQSPKYLFRKEGQNVTLSCEQNLNHDAMYWYRQDPGQGLRLIYYSQIVNDFQKGDIAEGYSVSREKKESFPLTVTSAQKNPTAFYLCASSPSGTGTVMGYEQYFGPGTRLTVT.

The chain couples TRBV13 to TRBJ2-3; D possibly corresponds to TRBD2 (5 bases). CDR1 is PRHDT, CDR2 FYEKMQ, per germline (reference sequence). The CDR3 runs 14 residues. Deletions cut 5 bases from V and 8 bases from J, with 17 bases between. The CDR3 DNA sequence: TGTGCCAGCAGCCAGTGGGGTGACCGGGGTACGCAGTATTTT. Protein sequence: CASSQWGDRGTQYF. The full variable domain, in which reference TRBV13 and TRBJ2-3 provide the parts outside the CDR3, is AAGVIQSPRHLIKEKRETATLKCYPIPRHDTVYWYQQGPGQDPQFLISFYEKMQSDKGSIPDRFSAQQFSDYHSELNMSSLELGDSALYFCASSQWGDRGTQYFGPGTRLTVL.

This clone was seen a single time. V is TRBV2 and J is TRBJ2-5; 9 bases are shared with TRBD2. The germline V gene encodes CDR1 SNHLY and CDR2 FYNNEI. Trimming took 9 bases from V and 4 from J; bases not matched to a gene: 6. This CDR3 comprises 13 residues. CDR3 DNA sequence: TGTGCCAGTCTTAGCGGGAGTATAGAGACCCAGTACTTC. It yields the protein CASLSGSIETQYF.

This chain's CDR3 is CASSKGGLGSLGYEQYF. The CDR3 DNA reads TGTGCCAGCAGCAAGGGGGGACTAGGGAGCCTCGGATACGAGCAGTACTTC. The chain combines TRBV9 with TRBJ2-7; 8 nucleotides align to TRBD2. CDR3 length: 17 residues. J lost 4 bases, V lost 4 bases, and 16 bases had no gene match. Germline V gene lookup returns CDR1 SGDLS and CDR2 YYNGEE.

This chain joins TRBV28 and TRBJ2-5, with a tentative D call TRBD1 (5 bases). The CDR3 extends over 14 amino acids. Looked up from germline, CDR1 is MDHEN and CDR2 is SYDVKM. With 6 bases removed from V and 7 bases from J, the gap between germline ends came to 18 bases. The CDR3 protein is CASSPHRILVTQYF. The CDR3 DNA reads TGTGCCAGCAGCCCCCACAGGATCTTAGTGACCCAGTACTTC.

This chain's CDR3 is CASKVFGENTEAFF. In DNA, the CDR3 is TGTGCCAGTAAAGTTTTCGGGGAGAACACTGAAGCTTTCTTT. This chain uses TRBV19 with TRBJ1-1, with D unclear. V was trimmed by 7 bases and J by 1 base, leaving 13 bases between them. Germline CDR1 reads LNHDA; CDR2 reads SQIVND (reference sequence). The CDR3 loop spans 14 amino acids. Full variable domain (rest looked up from reference TRBV19 and TRBJ1-1): DGGITQSPKYLFRKEGQNVTLSCEQNLNHDAMYWYRQDPGQGLRLIYYSQIVNDFQKGDIAEGYSVSREKKESFPLTVTSAQKNPTAFYLCASKVFGENTEAFFGQGTRLTVV.